Sequencing of this TCR beta chain was carried out in a study of regulatory T cells in long-lasting Graves disease. Both iRepertoire HTBI primers and Arm-PCR of CDR3 regions were used to build the TCR beta libraries. Via MiXCR, TCRdb re-called the multiplex PCR reads, giving one row per CDR3 protein. The profile shows hundreds of thousands of distinct CDR3 sequences, about 15% of them singletons. Time point in this sample: newly diagnosed GD, antithyroid drugs for less than 3 months. There was RNA extracted from PBMCs, and the TCR library was made from it. The diagnosis of Graves' disease used American Thyroid Association guidelines. Tubes containing EDTA received roughly 9 milliliters of drawn peripheral blood. Germline V lookup: CDR1 SGHNT, CDR2 YENEEA. V was clipped by 5 bases and J by 5 bases; unmatched bases: 11. The CDR3 is made up of 16 amino acids. General study results and limits: Whereas new patients shared 870 or so public clonotypes, persistent patients shared more, at under 3,500.

A word on this clonotype: Its target is not known.

This same sample was also part of a study on T cells in Graves' hyperthyroidism and ophthalmopathy. Per that study: In blood, most of the thyroid clonotypes expanded above 0.001 were also present.

V and J are TRBV11-3 and TRBJ2-3, with 9 bases matching TRBD2. The sequence derives from a woman aged 40 to 50 with Graves disease. The source material was peripheral blood mononuclear cells (PBMCs), sampled at new diagnosis, from a patient treated with antithyroid drugs. Here the CDR3 DNA reads TGTGCCAGCAGCCCAGACCGCGGGGGGGCTTTAGATACGCAGTATTTT. Amino acids: CASSPDRGGALDTQYF.